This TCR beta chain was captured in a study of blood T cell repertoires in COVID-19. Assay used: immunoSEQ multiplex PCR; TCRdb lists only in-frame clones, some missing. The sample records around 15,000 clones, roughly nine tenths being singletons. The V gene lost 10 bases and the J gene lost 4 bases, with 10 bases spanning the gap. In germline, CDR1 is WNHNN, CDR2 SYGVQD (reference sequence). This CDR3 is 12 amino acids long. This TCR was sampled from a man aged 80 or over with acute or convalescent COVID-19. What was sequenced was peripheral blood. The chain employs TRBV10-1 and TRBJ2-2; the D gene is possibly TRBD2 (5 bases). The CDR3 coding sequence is TGCGCCACCCTAGCCCCCACCGGGGAGCTGTTTTTT. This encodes CATLAPTGELFF.